The source of this T cell receptor beta chain is a study of T-cell reconstitution after alpha-beta-depleted transplantation in children. The CDR3 runs 16 residues. The V gene end was trimmed by 4 bases and the J gene end by 0 bases; junction bases not matched to a gene: 4. CDR1 SGHTA and CDR2 FQGNSA come from the germline V gene. In this sample, this clonotype turned up many times. Library preparation (for TCRbeta) was performed with unique molecular identifiers. A single record per CDR3 protein comes from TCRdb applying MiXCR to the PCR reads. In the table there are hundreds of thousands of distinct CDR3 sequences, around 16% of which are singletons.

The sample consisted of PBMCs from the stem cell graft donor, taken from the stem cell graft. The source is a human donor who donated a stem cell graft to a child with acute myeloid leukemia. The chain links TRBV7-2 to TRBJ2-1; 9 bases match TRBD1. CDR3 sequence (DNA): TGTGCCAGCAGCTCCACAGGGGGCGACTCCTACAATGAGCAGTTCTTC. This translates into CASSSTGGDSYNEQFF.